Below, 19 T cell receptor beta chains from the same sample are listed, as sequenced in a study of CD8+CD57+ T cells in acquired aplastic anemia. Profiles of TCR beta VDJ and CDR3 were generated from a genomic DNA template. One entry per CDR3 protein, called by TCRdb with MiXCR from the reads. Of 150,000 to 200,000 distinct CDR3 sequences in the sample, about 47% were seen once. Sequenced: sorted CD4+, CD8+, or CD8+CD57+ T cells (not recorded which) from PBMCs. Source of these receptors: a human donor in good health.

The V call is TRBV2, the J call TRBJ2-7; 10 bases are a match to TRBD1. Germline assignment: CDR1 SNHLY and CDR2 FYNNEI. The CDR3 is 14 residues long. Trimming removed 6 bases from V and 7 bases from J; junction bases left unmatched: 9. The CDR3: CASSGQGVSGEQYF. CDR3 DNA: TGTGCCAGCAGCGGACAGGGGGTATCCGGGGAGCAGTACTTC.

This clonotype occurred a few times. The chain couples TRBV2 to TRBJ2-6, with D tentatively TRBD1 (5 bases). The CDR3 runs 15 residues. Trimming cost V 6 bases and J 0 bases, with 9 bases left between them. From germline, CDR1 is SNHLY and CDR2 FYNNEI. CDR3 in amino acids: CASSGDSSGANVLTF. The CDR3, as DNA: TGTGCCAGCAGCGGAGACAGCTCTGGGGCCAACGTCCTGACTTTC.

The table lists this clonotype with many counts. V is TRBV15 and J is TRBJ2-5; TRBD1 matches 9 bases. With V trimmed by 5 bases and J by 3 bases, 10 bases remained unmatched. This CDR3 is built from 16 residues. Germline V lookup: CDR1 LNHNV, CDR2 YYDKDF (reference sequence). CDR3 amino acids: CATSAEIQGAKETQYF. The CDR3 bases are TGTGCCACCAGCGCCGAAATACAGGGGGCAAAAGAGACCCAGTACTTC.

The V gene is TRBV9, the J gene TRBJ2-5, with a weak D call TRBD1 (5 bases). The CDR3 has 14 amino acids. Germline V gene lookup returns CDR1 SGDLS and CDR2 YYNGEE. V lost 0 bases and J 3 bases, leaving 9 bases between the germline ends. The CDR3, as DNA: TGTGCCAGCAGCGTAGGGCAGGGCGAAGAGACCCAGTACTTC. This encodes CASSVGQGEETQYF. Based on the CDR3 plus reference TRBV9 and TRBJ2-5, the full variable domain is DSGVTQTPKHLITATGQRVTLRCSPRSGDLSVYWYQQSLDQGLQFLIQYYNGEERAKGNILERFSAQQFPDLHSELNLSSLELGDSALYFCASSVGQGEETQYFGPGTRLLVL.

The V and J genes are TRBV6-5 and TRBJ1-5, with 8 bases aligning to TRBD1. The V segment lost 0 bases and the J segment 3 bases; nucleotides outside the gene matches: 1. CDR1 is MNHEY and CDR2 is SVGAGI in the germline V gene. The CDR3 consists of 15 residues. In DNA form, the CDR3 reads TGTGCCAGCAGTTACTCGACAGGGGTCAATCAGCCCCAGCATTTT. Its translation: CASSYSTGVNQPQHF.

This clonotype came up many times. The chain carries TRBV20-1 and TRBJ2-7; D perhaps matches TRBD2 (6 bases). Germline V gives CDR1 DFQATT, CDR2 SNEGSKA (reference sequence). Trimming pared 3 bases from V and 3 bases from J, leaving 12 bases between. The CDR3 runs 13 residues. The CDR3 DNA follows: TGCAGTGCTAGGTTGGAGGGGAACTACGAGCAGTACTTC. Translating gives CSARLEGNYEQYF.

The sample holds a few counts of this clonotype. The chain couples TRBV7-9 to TRBJ1-2, with D perhaps matching TRBD1 (6 bases). The CDR3 totals 14 residues. V was clipped by 3 bases and J by 4 bases, with 12 bases between them. CDR1 SEHNR and CDR2 FQNEAQ come from the germline V gene (reference sequence). CDR3 region: CASSFNRAPYGYTF. The DNA for the CDR3 is TGTGCCAGCAGCTTTAACAGGGCGCCCTATGGCTACACCTTC.

The chain uses TRBV20-1 and TRBJ2-7; D might be TRBD1 (6 bases). The V and J ends lost 3 bases and 4 bases respectively, with 16 bases between them. The CDR3 has 14 amino acids. Germline values: CDR1 DFQATT, CDR2 SNEGSKA (reference sequence). CDR3 in DNA: TGCAGTGCTAGCCGATTATCACAGGGTTACGAGCAGTACTTC. This encodes CSASRLSQGYEQYF.

A note on this clonotype: This may come from a read error, since a much larger clone is one base off. This sequence joins TRBV7-8 and TRBJ2-7, with D possibly called TRBD1 or TRBD2 (5 bases each). Trimming took 1 base from V and 10 from J, leaving 17 bases between them. CDR1 and CDR2 from the germline V gene are SGHVS and FQNEAQ. This CDR3 is 14 amino acids long. The CDR3 sequence: CASSLVAARETQYV. The CDR3 DNA follows: TGTGCCAGCAGCTTAGTTGCGGCCAGGGAGACCCAGTACGTC.

The chain links TRBV6-4 to TRBJ1-1, with TRBD1 matching over 8 bases. Losses at the gene ends were 3 bases for V and 5 bases for J; bases not matched to a gene: 2. Germline CDR1 and CDR2: MRHNA and SNTAGT. The CDR3 spans 13 residues. The CDR3 region is CASSEDRDTEAFF. As DNA, the CDR3 is TGTGCCAGCAGTGAGGACAGGGATACTGAAGCTTTCTTT.

This clonotype was seen ten or more times. The CDR3: CAEGGTNSNTGELFF. In DNA, the CDR3 is TGTGCCGAAGGGGGAACGAATTCGAACACCGGGGAGCTGTTTTTT. V gene TRBV7-2 combines with J gene TRBJ2-2; TRBD1 might be the D (6 bases). Germline assignment: CDR1 SGHTA and CDR2 FQGNSA. The CDR3 covers 15 residues. Deletions cut 11 bases from V and 0 bases from J, with 16 bases between.

V gene TRBV7-9 combines with J gene TRBJ2-7; the D gene is possibly TRBD1 (5 bases). The V end lost 11 bases, the J end lost 1 base, and 12 bases lay between the germline ends. Germline-derived CDR1 and CDR2 are SEHNR and FQNEAQ (reference sequence). CDR3 length: 12 residues. CDR3 bases: TGTGCCGGCCCCGACAGTTCCTACGAGCAGTACTTC. It yields the protein CAGPDSSYEQYF.

The chain links TRBV7-8 to TRBJ2-7; 9 positions match TRBD1. CDR1 and CDR2 from the germline V gene are SGHVS and FQNEAQ. CDR3 length equals 15 residues. The trim removed 5 bases at V and 6 bases at J, leaving 11 bases unmatched. The CDR3 is CASSPGTGIGLEQYF. CDR3 bases: TGTGCCAGCAGCCCCGGGACAGGGATAGGTCTCGAGCAGTACTTC.

The chain couples TRBV20-1 to TRBJ2-7; 13 bases map to TRBD2. V was clipped by 3 bases and J by 3 bases; unmatched bases: 5. Germline V gene data show CDR1 as DFQATT and CDR2 as SNEGSKA (reference sequence). The CDR3 totals 15 residues. CDR3 sequence reads: CSARSLAGGFYEQYF. The DNA of the CDR3 is TGCAGTGCTAGGTCACTAGCGGGAGGGTTCTACGAGCAGTACTTC.

The CDR3 region is CSARRQGNSPLHF. The CDR3 DNA reads as TGCAGTGCTAGACGGCAGGGCAATTCACCCCTCCACTTT. This chain uses TRBV20-1 with TRBJ1-6, with D perhaps TRBD1 (5 bases). Trimming took off 2 bases at V and 7 bases at J, with 9 bases between the two ends. In germline, CDR1 is DFQATT, CDR2 SNEGSKA (reference sequence). The CDR3 contains 13 residues.

This chain uses TRBV5-1 with TRBJ1-1; weak D call: TRBD1 (6 bases). Trimming pared 4 bases from V and 0 bases from J, leaving 13 bases between. The CDR3 has 15 residues. The germline gives CDR1 SGHRS, CDR2 YFSETQ. The CDR3 here is CASSELQGMNTEAFF. The CDR3 nucleotides are TGCGCCAGCAGCGAATTACAGGGAATGAACACTGAAGCTTTCTTT.

This chain joins TRBV10-2 and TRBJ1-1, with 8 bases matching TRBD1. J was trimmed by 3 bases and V by 10 bases; bases with no gene match: 13. The CDR3 covers 15 residues. CDR1 WSHSY and CDR2 SAAADI come from the germline V gene. CDR3: CATRDRGGVDTEAFF. The CDR3 DNA follows: TGCGCCACTAGAGACAGGGGAGGAGTAGACACTGAAGCTTTCTTT.

This clonotype has just a few counts. The chain is built from TRBV28 and TRBJ2-7; the D is unclear. Trimming left V 4 bases short and J 7 bases short, with 20 bases between. The CDR3 runs 15 residues. Germline CDR1 is MDHEN and CDR2 is SYDVKM. In DNA form, the CDR3 reads TGTGCCAGCAGTTCCCTGAGGCTGGTCTCTAGTGAGCAGTACTTC. It translates to CASSSLRLVSSEQYF.

The chain employs TRBV24-1 and TRBJ2-5; D ambiguous. The CDR3 contains 10 residues. Germline CDR1 is KGHDR and CDR2 is SFDVKD. Deletions cut 4 bases from V and 11 bases from J, with 7 bases between. CDR3 DNA: TGTGCCACCAGTGACAGAGGACAGTACTTC. Protein sequence: CATSDRGQYF.